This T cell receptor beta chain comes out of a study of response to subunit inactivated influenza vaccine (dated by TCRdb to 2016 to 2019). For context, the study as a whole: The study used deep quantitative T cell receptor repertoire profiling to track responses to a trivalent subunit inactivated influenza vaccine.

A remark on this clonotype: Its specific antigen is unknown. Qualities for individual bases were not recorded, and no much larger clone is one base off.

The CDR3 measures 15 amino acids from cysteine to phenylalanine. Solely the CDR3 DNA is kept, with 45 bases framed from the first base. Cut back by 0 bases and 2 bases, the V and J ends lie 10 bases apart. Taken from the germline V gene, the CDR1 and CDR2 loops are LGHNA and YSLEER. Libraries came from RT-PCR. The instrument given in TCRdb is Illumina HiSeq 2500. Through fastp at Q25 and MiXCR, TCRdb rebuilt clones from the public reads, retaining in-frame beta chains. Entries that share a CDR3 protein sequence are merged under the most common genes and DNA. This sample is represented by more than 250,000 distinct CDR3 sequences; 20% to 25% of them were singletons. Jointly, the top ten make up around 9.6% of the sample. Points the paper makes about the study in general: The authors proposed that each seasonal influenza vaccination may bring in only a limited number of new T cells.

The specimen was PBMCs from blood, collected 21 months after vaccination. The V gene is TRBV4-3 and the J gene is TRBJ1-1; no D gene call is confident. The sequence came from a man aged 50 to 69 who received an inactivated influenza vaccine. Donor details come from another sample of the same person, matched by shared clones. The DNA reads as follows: TGCGCCAGCAGCCAAGATCCCCGCGGCAACACTGAAGCTTTCTTT. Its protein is CASSQDPRGNTEAFF.